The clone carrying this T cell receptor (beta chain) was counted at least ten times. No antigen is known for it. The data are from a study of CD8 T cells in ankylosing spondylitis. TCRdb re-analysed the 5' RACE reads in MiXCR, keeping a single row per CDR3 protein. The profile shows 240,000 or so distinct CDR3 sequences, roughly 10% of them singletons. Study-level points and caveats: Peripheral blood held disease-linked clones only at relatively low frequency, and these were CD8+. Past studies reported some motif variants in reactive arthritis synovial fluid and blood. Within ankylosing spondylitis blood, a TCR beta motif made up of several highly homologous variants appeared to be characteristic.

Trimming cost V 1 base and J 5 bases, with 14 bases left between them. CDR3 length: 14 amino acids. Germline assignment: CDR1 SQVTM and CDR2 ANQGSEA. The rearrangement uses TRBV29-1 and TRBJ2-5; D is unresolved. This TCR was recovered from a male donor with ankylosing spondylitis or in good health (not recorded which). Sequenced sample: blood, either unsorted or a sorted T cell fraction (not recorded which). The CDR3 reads CSVEAFLHGETQYF. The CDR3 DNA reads TGCAGCGTTGAAGCTTTCCTCCATGGGGAGACCCAGTACTTC. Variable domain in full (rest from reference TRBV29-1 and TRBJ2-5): SAVISQKPSRDICQRGTSLTIQCQVDSQVTMMFWYRQQPGQSLTLIATANQGSEATYESGFVIDKFPISRPNLTFSTLTVSNMSPEDSSIYLCSVEAFLHGETQYFGPGTRLLVL.